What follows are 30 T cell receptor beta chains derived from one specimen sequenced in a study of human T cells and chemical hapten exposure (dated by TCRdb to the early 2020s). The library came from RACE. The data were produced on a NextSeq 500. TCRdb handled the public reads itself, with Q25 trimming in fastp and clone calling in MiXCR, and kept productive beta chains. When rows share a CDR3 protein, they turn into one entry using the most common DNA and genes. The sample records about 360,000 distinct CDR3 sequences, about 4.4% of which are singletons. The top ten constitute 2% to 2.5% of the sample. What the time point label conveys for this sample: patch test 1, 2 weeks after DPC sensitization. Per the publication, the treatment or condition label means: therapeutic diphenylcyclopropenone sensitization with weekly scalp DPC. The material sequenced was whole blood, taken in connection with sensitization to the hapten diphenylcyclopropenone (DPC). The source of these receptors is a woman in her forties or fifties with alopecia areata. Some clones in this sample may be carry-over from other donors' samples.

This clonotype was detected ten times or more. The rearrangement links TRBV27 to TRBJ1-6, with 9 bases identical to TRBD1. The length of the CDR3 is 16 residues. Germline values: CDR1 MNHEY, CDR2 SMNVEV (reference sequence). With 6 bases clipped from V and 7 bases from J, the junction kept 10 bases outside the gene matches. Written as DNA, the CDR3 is TGTGCCAGCAGGAAAGGACAGGGGCCCCAAAATTCACCCCTCCACTTT. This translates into CASRKGQGPQNSPLHF.

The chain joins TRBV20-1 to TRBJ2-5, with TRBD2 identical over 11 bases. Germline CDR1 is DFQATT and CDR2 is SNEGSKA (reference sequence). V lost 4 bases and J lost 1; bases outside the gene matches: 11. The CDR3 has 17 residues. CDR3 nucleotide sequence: TGCAGTGCTATGATCCTCCGGACTAGCGGGTTCCAAGAGACCCAGTACTTC. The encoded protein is CSAMILRTSGFQETQYF.

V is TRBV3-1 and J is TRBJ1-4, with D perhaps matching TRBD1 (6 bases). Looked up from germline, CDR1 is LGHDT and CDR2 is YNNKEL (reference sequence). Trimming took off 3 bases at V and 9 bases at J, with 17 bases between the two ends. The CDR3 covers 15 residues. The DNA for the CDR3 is TGTGCCAGCAGCCACAAACAGGGTTCGGAGAAAAAACTGTTTTTT. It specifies CASSHKQGSEKKLFF.

CDR3 DNA sequence: TGTGCCAGCAGTGAAAAGGGTTGGGAGCAGTACTTC. It yields the protein CASSEKGWEQYF. The genes are TRBV6-1 and TRBJ2-7; D is ambiguous. The germline V gene encodes CDR1 MNHNS and CDR2 SASEGT. Between the trimmed V and J ends, which lost 2 bases and 7 bases, there was a span of 9 bases. This CDR3 comprises 12 residues.

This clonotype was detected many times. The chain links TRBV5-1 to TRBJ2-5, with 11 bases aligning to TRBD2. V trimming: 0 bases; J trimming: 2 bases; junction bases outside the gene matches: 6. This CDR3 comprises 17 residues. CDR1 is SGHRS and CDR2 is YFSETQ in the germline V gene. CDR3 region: CASSLATSGGPQETQYF. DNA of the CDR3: TGCGCCAGCAGCTTGGCAACTAGCGGGGGCCCTCAAGAGACCCAGTACTTC. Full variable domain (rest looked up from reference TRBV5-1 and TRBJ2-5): KAGVTQTPRYLIKTRGQQVTLSCSPISGHRSVSWYQQTPGQGLQFLFEYFSETQRNKGNFPGRFSGRQFSNSRSEMNVSTLELGDSALYLCASSLATSGGPQETQYFGPGTRLLVL.

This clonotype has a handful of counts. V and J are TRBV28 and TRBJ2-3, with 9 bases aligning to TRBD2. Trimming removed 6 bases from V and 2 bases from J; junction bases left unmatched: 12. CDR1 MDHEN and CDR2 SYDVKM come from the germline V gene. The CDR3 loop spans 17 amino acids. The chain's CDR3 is CASRTAGGLAVTDTQYF. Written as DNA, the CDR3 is TGTGCCAGCAGAACCGCGGGAGGGCTAGCGGTCACAGATACGCAGTATTTT.

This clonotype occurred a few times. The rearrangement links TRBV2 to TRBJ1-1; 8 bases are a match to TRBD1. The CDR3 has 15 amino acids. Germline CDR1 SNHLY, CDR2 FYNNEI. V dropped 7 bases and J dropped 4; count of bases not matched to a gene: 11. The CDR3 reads CASTPQAGGSTEAFF. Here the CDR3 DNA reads TGTGCCAGCACTCCCCAGGCAGGGGGCTCCACTGAAGCTTTCTTT.

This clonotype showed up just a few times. The CDR3 region has the DNA TGCAGTGCTAGAGTCCTAAACCACGAGCAGTACTTC. Translated: CSARVLNHEQYF. The genes are TRBV20-1 and TRBJ2-7; unclear D gene. Germline loops: CDR1 DFQATT, CDR2 SNEGSKA (reference sequence). Trimming removed 1 base from V and 5 bases from J, with 9 bases in between. The CDR3 consists of 12 residues.

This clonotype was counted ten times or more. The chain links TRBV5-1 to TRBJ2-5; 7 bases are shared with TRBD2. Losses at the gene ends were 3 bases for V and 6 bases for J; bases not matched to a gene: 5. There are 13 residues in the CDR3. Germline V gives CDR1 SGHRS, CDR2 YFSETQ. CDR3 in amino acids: CASSWEGMKTQYF. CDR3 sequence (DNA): TGCGCCAGCAGCTGGGAGGGGATGAAGACCCAGTACTTC.

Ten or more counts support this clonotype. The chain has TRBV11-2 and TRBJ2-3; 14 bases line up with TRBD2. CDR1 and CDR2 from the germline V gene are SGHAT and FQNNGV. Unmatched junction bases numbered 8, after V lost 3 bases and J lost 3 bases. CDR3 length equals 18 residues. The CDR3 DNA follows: TGTGCCAGCAGCTTGTGGGGCTGGACTAGCGGGGGGACAGATACGCAGTATTTT. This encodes CASSLWGWTSGGTDTQYF.

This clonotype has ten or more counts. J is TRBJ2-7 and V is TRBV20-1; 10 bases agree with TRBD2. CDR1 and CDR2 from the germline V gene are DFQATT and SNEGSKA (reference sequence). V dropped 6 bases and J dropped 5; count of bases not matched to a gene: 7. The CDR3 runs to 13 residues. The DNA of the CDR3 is TGCAGTGCCGCTAGCGGGAGAGGGAACGAGCAGTACTTC. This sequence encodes CSAASGRGNEQYF.

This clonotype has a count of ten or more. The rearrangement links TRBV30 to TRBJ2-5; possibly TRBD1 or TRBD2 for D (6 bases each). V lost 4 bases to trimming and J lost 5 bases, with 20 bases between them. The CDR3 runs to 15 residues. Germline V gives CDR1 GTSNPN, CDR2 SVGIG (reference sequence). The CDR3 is CAWTPGGHLGETQYF. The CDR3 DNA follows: TGTGCCTGGACCCCCGGGGGACACCTTGGGGAGACCCAGTACTTC.

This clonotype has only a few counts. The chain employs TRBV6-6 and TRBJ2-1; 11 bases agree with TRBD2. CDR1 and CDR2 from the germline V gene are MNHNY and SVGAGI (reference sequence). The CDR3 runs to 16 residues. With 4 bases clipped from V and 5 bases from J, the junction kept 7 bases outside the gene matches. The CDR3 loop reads CASSWSSGGSDNEQFF. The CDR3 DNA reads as TGTGCCAGCAGTTGGTCTAGCGGGGGGTCCGACAATGAGCAGTTCTTC.

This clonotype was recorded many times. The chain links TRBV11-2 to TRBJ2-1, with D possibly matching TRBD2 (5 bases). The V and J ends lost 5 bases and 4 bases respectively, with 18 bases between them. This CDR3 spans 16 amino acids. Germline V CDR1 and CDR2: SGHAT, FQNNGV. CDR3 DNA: TGTGCCAGCAGCCCACGTGAGGGAGTGAATTACAATGAGCAGTTCTTC. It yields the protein CASSPREGVNYNEQFF. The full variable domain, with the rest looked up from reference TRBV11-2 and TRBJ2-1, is EAGVAQSPRYKIIEKRQSVAFWCNPISGHATLYWYQQILGQGPKLLIQFQNNGVVDDSQLPKDRFSAERLKGVDSTLKIQPAKLEDSAVYLCASSPREGVNYNEQFFGPGTRLTVL.

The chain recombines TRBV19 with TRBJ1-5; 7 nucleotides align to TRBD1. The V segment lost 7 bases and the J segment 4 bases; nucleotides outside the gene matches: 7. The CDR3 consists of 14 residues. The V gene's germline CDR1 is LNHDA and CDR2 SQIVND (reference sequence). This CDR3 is CASTSGQVNQPQHF. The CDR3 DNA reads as TGTGCCAGTACATCCGGACAGGTTAATCAGCCCCAGCATTTT.

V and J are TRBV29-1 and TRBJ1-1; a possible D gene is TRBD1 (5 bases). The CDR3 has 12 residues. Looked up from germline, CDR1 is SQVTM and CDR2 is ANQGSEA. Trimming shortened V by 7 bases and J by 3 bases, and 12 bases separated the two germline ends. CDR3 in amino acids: CSAAQGDTEAFF. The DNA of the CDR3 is TGCAGCGCCGCCCAGGGCGACACTGAAGCTTTCTTT. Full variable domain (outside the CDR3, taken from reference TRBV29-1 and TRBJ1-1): SAVISQKPSRDICQRGTSLTIQCQVDSQVTMMFWYRQQPGQSLTLIATANQGSEATYESGFVIDKFPISRPNLTFSTLTVSNMSPEDSSIYLCSAAQGDTEAFFGQGTRLTVV.

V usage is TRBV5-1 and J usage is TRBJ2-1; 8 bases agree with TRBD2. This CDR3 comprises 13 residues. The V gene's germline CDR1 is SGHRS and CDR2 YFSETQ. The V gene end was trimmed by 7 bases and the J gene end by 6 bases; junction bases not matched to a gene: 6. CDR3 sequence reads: CASGSGTSNEQFF. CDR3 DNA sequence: TGCGCCAGCGGCTCGGGGACTAGCAATGAGCAGTTCTTC.

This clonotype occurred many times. The CDR3 protein is CASSLGQPNTEAFF. DNA for the CDR3: TGTGCCAGCAGCTTAGGACAGCCGAACACTGAAGCTTTCTTT. This rearrangement joins TRBV7-6 to TRBJ1-1; D is possibly TRBD1 (5 bases). The ends were cut back, 1 base at V and 1 base at J, with 7 bases in the middle. The CDR3 extends over 14 amino acids. Germline V gives CDR1 SGHVS, CDR2 FNYEAQ.

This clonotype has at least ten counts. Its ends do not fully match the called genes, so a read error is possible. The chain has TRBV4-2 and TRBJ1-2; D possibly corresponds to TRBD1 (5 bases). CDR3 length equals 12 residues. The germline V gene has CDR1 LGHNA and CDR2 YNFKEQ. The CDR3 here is CASSQDAARAIF. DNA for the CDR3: TGTGCCAGCAGCCAAGATGCGGCCAGGGCAATTTTC.

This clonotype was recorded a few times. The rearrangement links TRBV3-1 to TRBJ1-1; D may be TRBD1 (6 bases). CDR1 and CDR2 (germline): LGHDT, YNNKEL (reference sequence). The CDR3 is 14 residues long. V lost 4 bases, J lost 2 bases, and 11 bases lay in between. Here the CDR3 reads CASSPRQANTEAFF. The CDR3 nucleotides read TGTGCCAGCAGCCCCAGACAGGCTAACACTGAAGCTTTCTTT.

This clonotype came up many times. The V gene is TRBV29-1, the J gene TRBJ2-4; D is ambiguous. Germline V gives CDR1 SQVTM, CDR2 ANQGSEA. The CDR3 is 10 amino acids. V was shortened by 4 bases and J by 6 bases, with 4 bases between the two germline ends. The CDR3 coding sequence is TGCAGCGTTGCGGGAAACATTCAGTACTTC. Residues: CSVAGNIQYF.

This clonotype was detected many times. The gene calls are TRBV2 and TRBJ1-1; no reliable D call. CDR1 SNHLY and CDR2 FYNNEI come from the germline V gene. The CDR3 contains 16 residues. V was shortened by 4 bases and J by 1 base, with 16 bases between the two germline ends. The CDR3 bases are TGTGCCAGCAGTGTACAAGGAGTCGTCCCGAACACTGAAGCTTTCTTT. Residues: CASSVQGVVPNTEAFF.

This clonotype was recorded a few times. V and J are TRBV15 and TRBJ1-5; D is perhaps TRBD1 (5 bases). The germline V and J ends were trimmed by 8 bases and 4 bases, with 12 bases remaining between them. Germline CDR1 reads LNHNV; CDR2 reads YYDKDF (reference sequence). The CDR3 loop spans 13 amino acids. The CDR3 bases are TGTGCCACCGGGGGGGTTGAGAATCAGCCCCAGCATTTT. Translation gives CATGGVENQPQHF.

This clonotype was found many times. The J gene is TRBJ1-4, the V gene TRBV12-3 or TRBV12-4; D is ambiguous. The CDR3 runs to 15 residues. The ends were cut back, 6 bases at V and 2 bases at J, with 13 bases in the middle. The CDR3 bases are TGTGCCAGCAGGGGCTTACTGGGGACTAATGAAAAACTGTTTTTT. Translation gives CASRGLLGTNEKLFF.

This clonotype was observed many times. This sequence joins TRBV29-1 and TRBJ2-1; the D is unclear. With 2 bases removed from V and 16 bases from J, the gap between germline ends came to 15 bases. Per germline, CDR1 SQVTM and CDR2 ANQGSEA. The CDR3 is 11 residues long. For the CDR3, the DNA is TGCAGCGTTGAACCGGTGCCGCTAAAATTCTTC. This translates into CSVEPVPLKFF.

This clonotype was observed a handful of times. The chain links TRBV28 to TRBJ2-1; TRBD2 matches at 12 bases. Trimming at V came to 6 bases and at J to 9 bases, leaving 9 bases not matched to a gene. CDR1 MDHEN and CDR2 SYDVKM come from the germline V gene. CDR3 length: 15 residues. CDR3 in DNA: TGTGCCAGCAGGACTAGCGGGAGTCAAATCGCTGAGCAGTTCTTC. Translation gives CASRTSGSQIAEQFF.

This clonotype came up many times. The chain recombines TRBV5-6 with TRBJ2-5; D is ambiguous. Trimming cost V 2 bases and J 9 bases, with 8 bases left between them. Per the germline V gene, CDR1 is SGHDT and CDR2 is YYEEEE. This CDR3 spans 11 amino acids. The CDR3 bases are TGTGCCAGCAGCTTAAGTGAGGCCCAGTACTTC. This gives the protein CASSLSEAQYF.

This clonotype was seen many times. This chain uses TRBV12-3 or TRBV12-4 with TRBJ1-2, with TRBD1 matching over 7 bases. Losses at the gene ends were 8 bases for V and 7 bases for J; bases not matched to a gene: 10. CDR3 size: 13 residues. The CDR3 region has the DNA TGTGCCAGCGGGTACAGGGGCCACTTTGGCTACACCTTC. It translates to CASGYRGHFGYTF.

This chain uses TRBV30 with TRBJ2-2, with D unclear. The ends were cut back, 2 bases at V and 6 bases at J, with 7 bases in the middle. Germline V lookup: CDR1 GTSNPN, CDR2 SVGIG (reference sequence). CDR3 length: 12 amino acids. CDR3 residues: CAWSRGPGELFF. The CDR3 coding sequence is TGTGCCTGGAGTAGAGGTCCCGGGGAGCTGTTTTTT. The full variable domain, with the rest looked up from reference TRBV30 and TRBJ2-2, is SQTIHQWPATLVQPVGSPLSLECTVEGTSNPNLYWYRQAAGRGLQLLFYSVGIGQISSEVPQNLSASRPQDRQFILSSKKLLLSDSGFYLCAWSRGPGELFFGEGSRLTVL.

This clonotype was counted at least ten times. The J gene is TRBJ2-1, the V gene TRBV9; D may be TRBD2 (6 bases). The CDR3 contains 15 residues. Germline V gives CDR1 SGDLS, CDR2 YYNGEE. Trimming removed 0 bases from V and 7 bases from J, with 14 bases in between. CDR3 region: CASSVGRSGRNEQFF. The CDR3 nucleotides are TGTGCCAGCAGCGTAGGAAGATCTGGGAGGAATGAGCAGTTCTTC.